This paragraph reports one T cell receptor beta chain. No antigen is known for it. The data stem from a study of beta chain features in type 1 diabetes. Study details: Age, gender and cell yields were alike across patients and healthy donors. Study results and caveats: Healthy donors had naive, central memory and Treg TCRB repertoires that appeared less similar than those seen among patients.

Without exception, sorted populations had purity beyond 98%. Since all of the isolated RNA was reverse transcribed, expressed TCRB transcripts were what got sequenced. Here immunoSEQ multiplex PCR was the method, and the copy in TCRdb shows in-frame clones only, minus some. The profile shows hundreds of thousands of clones, 68% of them singletons. The CDR3 is 14 residues long. Trimming left V 2 bases short and J 5 bases short, with 15 bases between. The V gene's germline CDR1 is GTSNPN and CDR2 SVGIG (reference sequence). V and J are TRBV30 and TRBJ2-5; D is uncertain. The sequencing input was naive CD4+ T cells from blood. The source is a young man in good health. The CDR3 DNA is TGTGCCTGGAGTAAGACCCCTACTAAGGAGACCCAGTACTTC. Protein sequence: CAWSKTPTKETQYF.